The present entry profiles one T cell receptor (beta chain) with its context. The protocol was immunoSEQ multiplex PCR, while the TCRdb copy is restricted to in-frame clones and leaves out a portion. This sample carries roughly 150,000 clones, 80% of them seen once, and the ten largest clones take roughly 3.4%. The CDR3 contains 14 residues. V trimming: 6 bases; J trimming: 5 bases; junction bases outside the gene matches: 6. Germline assignment: CDR1 MNHEY and CDR2 SVGAGI. The entry originates in a study of blood T cell repertoires in COVID-19. Material: PBMCs or T cells enriched from blood (not recorded which). The chain couples TRBV6-5 to TRBJ1-4; TRBD1 agrees at 7 bases. The receptor was derived from a woman aged 60-75 years who had recovered from COVID-19. CDR3 sequence: CASSPGTDNEKLFF. The DNA of the CDR3 is TGTGCCAGCAGCCCCGGGACAGACAATGAAAAACTGTTTTTT.